This TCR beta chain was identified in a study of CD8 T cells in Susac syndrome. Random hexamers served to reverse transcribe roughly 0.45 to 1 ug RNA. MiXCR, run by TCRdb on the immunoSEQ multiplex PCR reads, gives a single entry per CDR3 protein. The data contain 150,000 to 200,000 distinct CDR3 sequences, approximately 96% of them singletons. The TCR comes from a human donor in good health. Sequencing was performed on CD4+ T cells from PBMCs.

The CDR3 DNA reads as TGCGCCAGCAGCCAAGGGGACAAGCCTAATGGCTACACCTTC. This gives the protein CASSQGDKPNGYTF. The V call is TRBV4-3, the J call TRBJ1-2, with a possible D match to TRBD1 (6 bases). CDR1 is LGHNA, CDR2 YSLEER, per germline. V was cut by 1 base and J by 6 bases, with 12 bases left in between. There are 14 residues in the CDR3.